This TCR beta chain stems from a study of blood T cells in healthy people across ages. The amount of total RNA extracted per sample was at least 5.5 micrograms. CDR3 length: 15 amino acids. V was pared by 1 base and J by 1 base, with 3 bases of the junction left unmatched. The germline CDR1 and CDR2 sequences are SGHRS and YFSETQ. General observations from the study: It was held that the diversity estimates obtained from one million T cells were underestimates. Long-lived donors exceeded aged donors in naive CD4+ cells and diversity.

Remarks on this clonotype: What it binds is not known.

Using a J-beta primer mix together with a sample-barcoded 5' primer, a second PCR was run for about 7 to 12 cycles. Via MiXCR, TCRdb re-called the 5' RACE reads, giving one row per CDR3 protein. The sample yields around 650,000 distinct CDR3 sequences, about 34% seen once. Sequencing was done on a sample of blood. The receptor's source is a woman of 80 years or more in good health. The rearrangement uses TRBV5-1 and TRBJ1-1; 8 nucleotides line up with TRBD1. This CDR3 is CASSLQGAENTEAFF. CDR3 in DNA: TGCGCCAGCAGCTTGCAGGGGGCGGAGAACACTGAAGCTTTCTTT. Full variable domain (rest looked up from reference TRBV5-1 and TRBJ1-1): KAGVTQTPRYLIKTRGQQVTLSCSPISGHRSVSWYQQTPGQGLQFLFEYFSETQRNKGNFPGRFSGRQFSNSRSEMNVSTLELGDSALYLCASSLQGAENTEAFFGQGTRLTVV.